Listed here are 12 T cell receptor beta chains from one sample, sequenced in a study of graft-versus-host responses after intestinal transplantation. Their recognized antigens are unknown. Here immunoSEQ multiplex PCR was the method, and the copy in TCRdb shows in-frame clones only, minus some. The data contain approximately 130,000 clones, 85% to 95% of them seen just once; the ten biggest clones take up over 0.15%. Specimen: unstimulated CD4+ T cells sorted from spleen or lymph node cells, collected before intestinal transplant. The source is a human donor who received an intestinal transplant.

This clone came up a few times. The CDR3 DNA follows: TGCGCCAGCAGTGCGACAGGGGCTGGAAACACCATATATTTT. Translated: CASSATGAGNTIYF. The chain carries TRBV4-1 and TRBJ1-3; 8 bases align to TRBD1. Germline assignment: CDR1 MGHRA and CDR2 YSYEKL. This CDR3 comprises 14 residues. The V segment lost 6 bases and the J segment 2 bases; nucleotides outside the gene matches: 3.

This chain links TRBV10-2 with TRBJ1-2, with 8 nucleotides matching TRBD1. Germline V gives CDR1 WSHSY, CDR2 SAAADI. The length of the CDR3 is 11 residues. The V gene end was trimmed by 8 bases and the J gene end by 14 bases; junction bases not matched to a gene: 10. The CDR3 DNA is TGCGCCAGCTTCGGACAGGGACGAGGGACCTTC. The encoded protein is CASFGQGRGTF.

The gene calls are TRBV14 and TRBJ2-2; possible D gene TRBD2, 6 bases. V dropped 4 bases and J dropped 7 bases, with 7 bases sitting between them. Germline assignment: CDR1 SGHDN and CDR2 FVKESK. The CDR3 runs to 12 residues. Here the CDR3 DNA reads TGTGCCAGCAGCCGGGGGGACGGGGAGCTGTTTTTT. Protein product: CASSRGDGELFF.

This clone was counted once. The rearrangement uses TRBV11-2 and TRBJ2-2, with a possible D match to TRBD1 (6 bases). Germline values: CDR1 SGHAT, CDR2 FQNNGV. This CDR3 comprises 15 residues. The germline V and J ends were trimmed by 1 base and 4 bases, with 10 bases remaining between them. The CDR3 protein is CASSLVGRGTGELFF. The CDR3 bases are TGTGCCAGCAGCTTAGTGGGCAGGGGCACCGGGGAGCTGTTTTTT.

The J gene is TRBJ1-1, the V gene TRBV29-1; D unresolved. The germline CDR1 and CDR2 sequences are SQVTM and ANQGSEA. V lost 2 bases and J lost 3, with 10 bases in between. This CDR3 is built from 13 residues. CDR3 sequence reads: CSVERAAYTEAFF. CDR3 DNA sequence: TGCAGCGTTGAAAGGGCAGCGTACACTGAAGCTTTCTTT.

This clone occurred once. The genes are TRBV4-1 and TRBJ1-1; the match to TRBD1 covers 10 bases. This CDR3 is 21 amino acids long. V lost 1 base, J lost 6 bases, and 23 bases stayed unmatched. The V gene's germline CDR1 is MGHRA and CDR2 YSYEKL. The CDR3 here is CASSQGYRGSQGGDRGPEAFF. DNA for the CDR3: TGCGCCAGCAGCCAAGGTTACAGGGGCAGCCAGGGGGGAGACAGGGGGCCTGAAGCTTTCTTT.

This clone was observed once. This chain joins TRBV5-5 and TRBJ1-2; TRBD1 might be the D (6 bases). Germline V lookup: CDR1 SGHKS, CDR2 YYEKEE (reference sequence). This CDR3 region has 18 residues. V gave up 4 bases and J gave up 5 bases, with 27 bases separating them. CDR3 in DNA: TGTGCCAGCAGCCGGGCGGCCCCCGGACAGCCAAGCCAATATGGCTACACCTTC. Its translation: CASSRAAPGQPSQYGYTF.

This clone was observed a handful of times. The genes are TRBV27 and TRBJ1-6, with D unclear. Germline lookup yields CDR1 MNHEY and CDR2 SMNVEV (reference sequence). V gave up 9 bases and J gave up 5 bases, with 14 bases separating them. The CDR3 consists of 14 residues. CDR3 DNA: TGTGCCAGTTCTCTACAGCGAGATAATTCACCCCTCCACTTT. Amino acid sequence: CASSLQRDNSPLHF.

The CDR3 here is CASVPQPTGDNEQFF. In DNA form, the CDR3 reads TGTGCCAGCGTCCCCCAGCCGACGGGAGACAATGAGCAGTTCTTC. The gene calls are TRBV5-4 and TRBJ2-1; possible D gene TRBD2, 6 bases. The length of the CDR3 is 15 residues. The V and J ends lost 7 bases and 5 bases respectively, with 19 bases between them. Germline V gene sequence: CDR1 SGHNT, CDR2 YYREEE (reference sequence).

CDR3 nucleotides: TGTGCCAGCAGAAACCGGGACAGGGGGGATTGGCAGTACTTC. Translated: CASRNRDRGDWQYF. The V gene is TRBV2, the J gene TRBJ2-7, with 11 bases matching TRBD1. CDR3 size: 14 residues. V dropped 6 bases and J dropped 9; count of bases not matched to a gene: 10. Germline loops: CDR1 SNHLY, CDR2 FYNNEI.

This chain connects TRBV10-1 to TRBJ2-1; D remains unclear. V was shortened by 2 bases and J by 7 bases, with 6 bases between the two germline ends. This CDR3 is built from 12 residues. Germline assignment: CDR1 WNHNN and CDR2 SYGVQD (reference sequence). The CDR3 here is CASSEIVNEQFF. In DNA, the CDR3 is TGCGCCAGCAGTGAGATAGTAAATGAGCAGTTCTTC.

The V call is TRBV7-2, the J call TRBJ1-5; TRBD1 matches 8 bases. The V segment lost 1 base and the J segment 4 bases; nucleotides outside the gene matches: 3. The CDR3 sequence is 15 residues long. Germline CDR1 reads SGHTA; CDR2 reads FQGNSA. CDR3 bases: TGTGCCAGCAGCTTAGGACAGGGGATGAATCAGCCCCAGCATTTT. Translation: CASSLGQGMNQPQHF.